The rows below give T cell receptor beta chains drawn from one sample of a study of cytomegalovirus exposure and HLA in healthy donors. The method was immunoSEQ multiplex PCR; TCRdb's version includes in-frame clones alone and lacks a portion of them. The sample includes 270,000 or so clones, roughly 91% of them seen just once. Sequencing used PBMCs. These receptors were obtained from a girl aged 2 to 10 in good health and CMV-seronegative. The CDR3 runs from the conserved cysteine through the conserved F or W. Each record gives: CDR3 DNA, CDR3 protein, V gene, D gene, J gene. A D gene is named only where the DNA matches it firmly.

CDR3nt: TGTGCTAGCAGCCCAAGCGGGGACGAGACCCAGTACTTC; CDR3aa: CASSPSGDETQYF; v_gene: TRBV7-7; d_gene: TRBD2; j_gene: TRBJ2-5
CDR3nt: TGTGCCAGCAGCTTGACTAGCGGAAAGGGGGAGACCCAGTACTTC; CDR3aa: CASSLTSGKGETQYF; v_gene: TRBV7-9; d_gene: TRBD2; j_gene: TRBJ2-5
CDR3nt: TGCGCCAGCAGCCAAGATAACAGGGGGCAAGAGACCCAGTACTTC; CDR3aa: CASSQDNRGQETQYF; v_gene: TRBV4-1; d_gene: TRBD1; j_gene: TRBJ2-5
CDR3nt: TGTGCCAGCAGCCCAACAGGATATAGCAATCAGCCCCAGCATTTT; CDR3aa: CASSPTGYSNQPQHF; v_gene: TRBV5-5; d_gene: -; j_gene: TRBJ1-5
CDR3nt: TGTGCCAGCAGTTTGCCCTACGGACGACAGAGGACTGAAGCTTTCTTT; CDR3aa: CASSLPYGRQRTEAFF; v_gene: TRBV5-4; d_gene: -; j_gene: TRBJ1-1
CDR3nt: TGTGCCAGCAGCGTGGACAGGGGGCATGGGGAGACCCAGTACTTC; CDR3aa: CASSVDRGHGETQYF; v_gene: TRBV5-4; d_gene: TRBD1; j_gene: TRBJ2-5
CDR3nt: TGTGCCAGCAGCTTAAGCGTTAATCAGCCCCAGCATTTT; CDR3aa: CASSLSVNQPQHF; v_gene: TRBV7-3; d_gene: -; j_gene: TRBJ1-5
CDR3nt: TGCGCCAGCAGCTCCGGGACAGGCCCATACGAGCAGTACTTC; CDR3aa: CASSSGTGPYEQYF; v_gene: TRBV5-1; d_gene: TRBD1; j_gene: TRBJ2-7
CDR3nt: TGTGCCAGCAGCGGGGGACTAGCGTATCGGGAGCAGTTCTTC; CDR3aa: CASSGGLAYREQFF; v_gene: TRBV5-6; d_gene: TRBD2; j_gene: TRBJ2-1
CDR3nt: TGCGCCAGCAGCCAACCTCTAAACCGAAGTACGCAGTATTTT; CDR3aa: CASSQPLNRSTQYF; v_gene: TRBV4-1; d_gene: -; j_gene: TRBJ2-3